This passage covers 3 T cell receptor beta chains from one sample sequenced in a study of metastatic and nonmetastatic thyroid tumors. TCRdb used MiXCR to call clones anew from the PCR reads. The table shows fewer than 25,000 clones, with around 25% occurring only once. Thyroid surgery was preceded by no treatment in any patient. The sample comprised blood. The receptors stem from a male donor with papillary thyroid cancer or a benign thyroid nodule (not recorded which). Some clones in this sample may be carry-over from other donors' samples.

This clone was observed many times. The rearrangement links TRBV20-1 to TRBJ2-3; no definite D call. Germline V CDR1 and CDR2: DFQATT, SNEGSKA (reference sequence). CDR3 size: 11 residues. V was clipped by 4 bases and J by 6 bases, with 8 bases between them. The chain's CDR3 is CSAMSGDTQYF. CDR3 in DNA: TGCAGTGCTATGAGTGGGGATACGCAGTATTTT.

This clone was counted ten times or more. The chain uses TRBV27 and TRBJ1-1; D is possibly TRBD1 (5 bases). The CDR3 extends over 16 amino acids. V lost 5 bases to trimming and J lost 1 base, with 17 bases between them. Per the germline V gene, CDR1 is MNHEY and CDR2 is SMNVEV (reference sequence). DNA of the CDR3: TGTGCCAGCAGTGCCGCAAAAGGGACGGGGAACACTGAAGCTTTCTTT. This sequence encodes CASSAAKGTGNTEAFF.

This sequence joins TRBV6-1 and TRBJ1-2; 9 bases line up with TRBD1. After removal of 6 bases from V and 4 bases from J, the junction contained 12 bases not matched to a gene. The CDR3 sequence is 16 residues long. Germline CDR1 is MNHNS and CDR2 is SASEGT. The CDR3 DNA reads TGTGCCAGCAGGGGGGTATGGGACAGGGAGCCCTATGGCTACACCTTC. Translation: CASRGVWDREPYGYTF.